This T cell receptor beta chain originates from a study of blood T cell repertoires in COVID-19. Germline CDR1 and CDR2: SGHRS and YFSETQ. V was shortened by 5 bases and J by 0 bases, with 9 bases between the two germline ends. This CDR3 region has 14 residues. TCRdb's table, derived via immunoSEQ multiplex PCR, lists solely in-frame clones and lacks some. The sample includes roughly 300,000 clones, approximately 90% of them seen just once. This chain links TRBV5-1 with TRBJ1-3, with D unresolved. Input material: PBMCs or T cells enriched from blood (not recorded which). The source of this sequence is a woman aged 18-29 years who had recovered from COVID-19. CDR3 amino acids: CASRDFGSGNTIYF. CDR3 in DNA: TGCGCCAGCAGGGACTTCGGCTCTGGAAACACCATATATTTT.